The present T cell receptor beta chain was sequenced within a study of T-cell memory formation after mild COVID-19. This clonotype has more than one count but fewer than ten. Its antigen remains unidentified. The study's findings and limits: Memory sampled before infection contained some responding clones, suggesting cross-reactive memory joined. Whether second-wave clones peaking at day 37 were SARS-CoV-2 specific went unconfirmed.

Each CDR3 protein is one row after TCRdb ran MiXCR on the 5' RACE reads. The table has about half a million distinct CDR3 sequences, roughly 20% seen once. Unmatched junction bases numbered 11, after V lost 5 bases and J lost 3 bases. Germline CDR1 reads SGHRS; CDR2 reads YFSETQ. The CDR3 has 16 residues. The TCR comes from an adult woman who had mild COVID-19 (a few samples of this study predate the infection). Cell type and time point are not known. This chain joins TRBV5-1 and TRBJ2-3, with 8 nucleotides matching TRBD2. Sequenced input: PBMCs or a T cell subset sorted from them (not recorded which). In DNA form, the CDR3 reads TGCGCCAGCAGAGCTGGACTAGCAGCTATGACAGATACGCAGTATTTT. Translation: CASRAGLAAMTDTQYF.